This TCR beta chain emerged from a study of blood T cells in healthy people across ages. Study summary: About one barcoded beta molecule per two T cells came from capture by template switching.

Comment on this clonotype: Its antigen is undetermined.

General study points: Unsorted PBMC material precluded a definitive naive versus antigen-experienced comparison.

The germline V gene has CDR1 SGHAT and CDR2 FQDESV (reference sequence). V was clipped by 2 bases and J by 6 bases, with 7 bases between them. This CDR3 comprises 13 residues. A J-beta primer mix and a sample-barcoded 5' primer were used in a second PCR of roughly 6 to 11 cycles. TCRdb independently ran MiXCR on the 5' RACE reads; one entry per CDR3 protein. Among around 1,900,000 distinct CDR3 sequences listed, about 39% were seen once. The source of this sequence is a human donor in good health. The V call is TRBV11-1, the J call TRBJ2-2; D is uncertain. What was sequenced was blood. CDR3 sequence: CASSLWQAGELFF. In DNA, the CDR3 is TGTGCCAGCAGCTTATGGCAGGCCGGGGAGCTGTTTTTT.